This T cell receptor beta chain appears in the sequencing data of a study of CD8 T cells in ankylosing spondylitis. Construction of TCR beta libraries was performed using quantitative 5'-RACE with molecular barcodes. Using its own MiXCR run on the 5' RACE reads, TCRdb lists one record per CDR3 protein. The table records 300,000 to 350,000 distinct CDR3 sequences, about 15% of them present only once. As concerns this clonotype: Its antigen is undetermined.

Study-wide findings and caveats: It appeared that ankylosing spondylitis blood was characterized by a TCR beta motif of roughly 8 highly homologous variants.

Per the germline V gene, CDR1 is KGHDR and CDR2 is SFDVKD. The CDR3 extends over 14 amino acids. Trimming removed 8 bases at V and 5 bases at J, with 17 bases between. V and J are TRBV24-1 and TRBJ1-1, with a weak D call TRBD1 (6 bases). The TCR comes from a male donor with ankylosing spondylitis or in good health (not recorded which). The sequenced sample was blood, either unsorted or a sorted T cell fraction (not recorded which). CDR3 coding DNA: TGTGCCACCACCGCTGGGGGCGCAGGGACTGAAGCTTTCTTT. Translating gives CATTAGGAGTEAFF.